This TCR beta chain is from a study of identical twins. In this sample, this clonotype turned up many times. Its target is not known. Study-level results: Out-of-frame alpha sequences common to twins exhibited an excess of low generation probability. Fewer insertions characterized abundant cord blood beta clonotypes, whereas memory repertoires showed none.

TCRdb independently ran MiXCR on the 5' RACE reads; one entry per CDR3 protein. The repertoire holds under 250,000 distinct CDR3 sequences, with around 10% as singletons. Germline CDR1 SGHRS, CDR2 YFSETQ. With 4 bases clipped from V and 3 bases from J, the junction kept 13 bases outside the gene matches. The CDR3 runs 19 residues. The chain uses TRBV5-1 and TRBJ2-1, with 13 positions matching TRBD2. Sequencing input: memory (CD45RO+) T cells sorted from blood. The receptor comes from a woman aged 18-29 years in good health. Written as DNA, the CDR3 is TGCGCCAGCAGCGCTACCCGCTCCGGGACTAGCGGGGTCTACAATGAGCAGTTCTTC. This gives the protein CASSATRSGTSGVYNEQFF.